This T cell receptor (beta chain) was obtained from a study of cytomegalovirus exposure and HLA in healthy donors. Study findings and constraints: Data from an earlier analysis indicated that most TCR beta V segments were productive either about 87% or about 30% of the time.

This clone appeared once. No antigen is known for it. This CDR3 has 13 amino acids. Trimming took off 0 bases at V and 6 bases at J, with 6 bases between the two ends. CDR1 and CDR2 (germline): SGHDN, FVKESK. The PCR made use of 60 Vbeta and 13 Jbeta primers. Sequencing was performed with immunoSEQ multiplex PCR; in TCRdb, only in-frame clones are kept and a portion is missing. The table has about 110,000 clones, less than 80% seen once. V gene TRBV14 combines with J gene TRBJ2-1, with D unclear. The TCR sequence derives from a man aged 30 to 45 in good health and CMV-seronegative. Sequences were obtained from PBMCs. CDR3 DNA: TGTGCCAGCAGCCAAGATCTACGCAATGAGCAGTTCTTC. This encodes CASSQDLRNEQFF.